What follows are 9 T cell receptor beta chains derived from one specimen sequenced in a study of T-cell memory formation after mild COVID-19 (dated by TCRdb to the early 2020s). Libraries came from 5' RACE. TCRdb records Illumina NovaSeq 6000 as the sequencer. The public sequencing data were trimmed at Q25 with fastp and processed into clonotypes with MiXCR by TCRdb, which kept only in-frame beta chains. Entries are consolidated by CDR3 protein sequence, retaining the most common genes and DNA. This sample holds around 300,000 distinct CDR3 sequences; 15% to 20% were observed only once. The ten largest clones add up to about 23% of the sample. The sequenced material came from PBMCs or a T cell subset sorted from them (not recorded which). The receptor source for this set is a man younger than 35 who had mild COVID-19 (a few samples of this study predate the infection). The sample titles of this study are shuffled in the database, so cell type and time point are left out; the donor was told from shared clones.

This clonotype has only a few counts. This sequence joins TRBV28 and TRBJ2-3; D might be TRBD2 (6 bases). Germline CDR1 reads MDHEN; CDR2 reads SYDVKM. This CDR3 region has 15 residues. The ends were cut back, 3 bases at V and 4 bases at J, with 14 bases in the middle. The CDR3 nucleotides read TGTGCCAGCAGTTTTGCCCCGGACTATTCAGATACGCAGTATTTT. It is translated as CASSFAPDYSDTQYF.

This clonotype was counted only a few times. CDR3 region: CSVEQGADTQYF. CDR3 DNA sequence: TGCAGCGTTGAGCAGGGTGCCGATACGCAGTATTTT. This chain links TRBV29-1 with TRBJ2-3; possible D gene TRBD1, 5 bases. The CDR3 totals 12 residues. Germline-derived CDR1 and CDR2 are SQVTM and ANQGSEA. With 3 bases removed from V and 6 bases from J, the gap between germline ends came to 10 bases.

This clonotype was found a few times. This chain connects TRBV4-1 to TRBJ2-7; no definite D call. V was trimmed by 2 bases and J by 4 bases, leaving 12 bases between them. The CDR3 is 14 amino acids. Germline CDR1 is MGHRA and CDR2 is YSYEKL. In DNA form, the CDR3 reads TGCGCCAGCAGCCAATCGTTGGGGATTTACGAGCAGTACGTC. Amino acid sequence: CASSQSLGIYEQYV.

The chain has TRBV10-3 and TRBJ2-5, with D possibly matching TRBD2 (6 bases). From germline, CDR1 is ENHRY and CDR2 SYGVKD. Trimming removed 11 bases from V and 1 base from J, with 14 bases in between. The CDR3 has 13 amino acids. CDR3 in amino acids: CAVGRGGQETQYF. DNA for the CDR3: TGTGCCGTGGGGCGGGGAGGCCAAGAGACCCAGTACTTC.

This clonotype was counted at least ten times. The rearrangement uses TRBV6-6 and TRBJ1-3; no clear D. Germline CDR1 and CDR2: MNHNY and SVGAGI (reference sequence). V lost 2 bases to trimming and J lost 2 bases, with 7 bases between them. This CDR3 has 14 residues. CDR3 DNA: TGTGCCAGCAGTTACCTCACAGCTGGAAACACCATATATTTT. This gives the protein CASSYLTAGNTIYF.

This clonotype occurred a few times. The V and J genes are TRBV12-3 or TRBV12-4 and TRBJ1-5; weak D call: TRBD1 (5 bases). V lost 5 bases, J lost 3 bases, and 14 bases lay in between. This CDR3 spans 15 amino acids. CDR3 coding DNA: TGTGCCAGCAGTCGGATGCTCAGGGCCAATCAGCCCCAGCATTTT. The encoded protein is CASSRMLRANQPQHF.

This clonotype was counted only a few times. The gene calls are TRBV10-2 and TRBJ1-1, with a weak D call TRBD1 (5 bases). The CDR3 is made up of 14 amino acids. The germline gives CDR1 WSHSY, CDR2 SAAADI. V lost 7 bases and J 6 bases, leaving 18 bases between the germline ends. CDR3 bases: TGCGCCAGCAACGGAGATTTGGGGGAGGCTGAAGCTTTCTTT. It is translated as CASNGDLGEAEAFF.

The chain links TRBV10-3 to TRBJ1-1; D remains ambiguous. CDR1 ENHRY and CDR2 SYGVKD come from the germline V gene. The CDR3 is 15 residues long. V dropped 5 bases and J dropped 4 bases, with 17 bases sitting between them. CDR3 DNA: TGTGCCATCAGTCTTGGGTGGGAAACGGGCACTGAAGCTTTCTTT. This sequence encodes CAISLGWETGTEAFF.

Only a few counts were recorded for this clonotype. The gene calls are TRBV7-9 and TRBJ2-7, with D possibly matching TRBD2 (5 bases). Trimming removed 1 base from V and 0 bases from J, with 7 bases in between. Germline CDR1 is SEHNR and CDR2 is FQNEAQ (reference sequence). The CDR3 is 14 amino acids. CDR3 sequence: CASSLGTASYEQYF. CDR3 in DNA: TGTGCCAGCAGCTTAGGGACTGCCTCCTACGAGCAGTACTTC.